In this sample, the clone carrying this TCR beta chain turned up a few times. Its cognate antigen is unknown. Unmatched junction bases numbered 9, after V lost 5 bases and J lost 10 bases. Germline lookup yields CDR1 MDHEN and CDR2 SYDVKM. There are 15 residues in the CDR3. A single record per CDR3 protein comes from TCRdb applying MiXCR to the 5' RACE reads. This sample has around 89,000 distinct CDR3 sequences, with about 12% found just once. This entry belongs to a study of spatial heterogeneity in lung cancer. Study overall: Sequence detection consistently recorded a greater number of beta-chain than alpha-chain sequences. TCR and UMI combinations that were unique each appeared, on average, more than ten times in raw reads.

Whole-study findings and limits: The appearance of ubiquitous expanded tumor TCRs in blood was greater at resection than follow-up.

The time point here: sample taken at primary tumor resection. Whole RNA came from tumor, nontumor lung or frozen PBMC and was sequenced without being sorted. The donor population consisted of approximately 79 patients with untreated, early-stage non-small cell lung cancer. The J gene is TRBJ1-4, the V gene TRBV28, with TRBD1 matching over 11 bases. Sequenced material: PBMCs, taken at surgery. The clonotype was recovered from a male donor with early-stage non-small cell lung cancer. The CDR3 nucleotides read TGTGCCAGCAGTCTCCCGGACAGGGGGCTCGGAAAACTGTTTTTT. As protein: CASSLPDRGLGKLFF. The whole variable domain, remainder taken from reference TRBV28 and TRBJ1-4, is DVKVTQSSRYLVKRTGEKVFLECVQDMDHENMFWYRQDPGLGLRLIYFSYDVKMKEKGDIPEGYSVSREKKERFSLILESASTNQTSMYLCASSLPDRGLGKLFFGSGTQLSVL.